The table lists the clone carrying this T cell receptor beta chain with a few counts. Its antigen is unidentified. Each CDR3 protein gets one entry after TCRdb re-called the 5' RACE reads with MiXCR. The table has about 66,000 distinct CDR3 sequences, over 20% seen once; the top ten hold 16%. Trimming cost V 5 bases and J 6 bases; bases outside gene matches: 7. Per germline, CDR1 LGHDT and CDR2 YNNKEL (reference sequence). The length of the CDR3 is 15 residues. This entry belongs to a study of early T cells in non-severe SARS-CoV-2 infection. Whole-study findings and limits: Using VDJdb, the matching emphasized anti-spike CD8 responses while missing private and CD4 specificities.

Sequencing used whole blood, obtained at baseline. This receptor was taken from an adult who was a healthcare worker with PCR-confirmed SARS-CoV-2 infection or an uninfected control (not recorded which). J is TRBJ2-1 and V is TRBV3-1; 10 positions agree with TRBD2. CDR3 nucleotides: TGTGCCAGCAGCGGTGTAGCGGGGGGCCCCAATGAGCAGTTCTTC. This translates into CASSGVAGGPNEQFF.